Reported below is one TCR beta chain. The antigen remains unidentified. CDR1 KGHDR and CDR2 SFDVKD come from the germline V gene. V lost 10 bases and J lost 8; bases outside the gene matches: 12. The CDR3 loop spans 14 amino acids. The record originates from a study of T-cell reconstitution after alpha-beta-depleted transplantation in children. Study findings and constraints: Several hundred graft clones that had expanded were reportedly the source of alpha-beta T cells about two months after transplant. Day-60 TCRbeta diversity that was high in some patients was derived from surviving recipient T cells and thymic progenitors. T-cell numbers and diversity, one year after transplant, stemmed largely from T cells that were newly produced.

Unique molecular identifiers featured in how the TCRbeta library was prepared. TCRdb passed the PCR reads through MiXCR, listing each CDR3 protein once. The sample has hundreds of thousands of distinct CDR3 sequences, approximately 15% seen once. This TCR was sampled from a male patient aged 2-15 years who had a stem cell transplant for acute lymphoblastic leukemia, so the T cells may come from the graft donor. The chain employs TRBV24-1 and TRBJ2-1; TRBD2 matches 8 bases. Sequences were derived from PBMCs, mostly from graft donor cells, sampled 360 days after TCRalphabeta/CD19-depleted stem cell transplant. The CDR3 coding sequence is TGTGCCACGGGCGGTCCCAGCGGGAGCGATGAGCAGTTCTTC. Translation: CATGGPSGSDEQFF.